This T cell receptor beta chain came from a study of shared clonotypes between healthy human individuals. About the research overall: There were three CD4 naive, three CD4 memory, two CD8 naive and one CD8 memory plates per donor.

Negatively enriched CD4+ T cells were divided by CD45RA into naive and memory. The CDR3 sequence is 16 residues long. V shed 1 base and J 4 bases; nucleotides not matched to a gene: 6. Germline-derived CDR1 and CDR2 are SGHRS and YFSETQ. This clone was recorded once. Its specificity is unknown. General study results and limits: Some clonotypes were shared by all four sorted-subset donors, while others were not shared. The non-shared ones had lower generation probabilities than the shared ones. What naive subsets generally showed was a larger estimated richness than memory subsets showed.

Generated by immunoSEQ multiplex PCR, the TCRdb table keeps only in-frame clones and is missing some. The table shows over a million clones, with 78% occurring only once. The sample taken for sequencing was memory CD4+ T cells from PBMCs. As to subset: CD45RA-negative fraction. The chain couples TRBV5-1 to TRBJ2-1; 9 bases line up with TRBD1. The receptor was isolated from a man younger than 35 in good health. Some clones in this sample may be carry-over from other donors' samples. The DNA of the CDR3 is TGCGCCAGCAGCTTGAGGGAACAGGGGGCGTACAATGAGCAGTTCTTC. The encoded protein is CASSLREQGAYNEQFF.